This paragraph covers one T cell receptor (beta chain) sequence. CDR1 SGHRS and CDR2 YFSETQ come from the germline V gene. V was trimmed by 3 bases and J by 4 bases, leaving 11 bases between them. The CDR3 runs to 13 residues. TCRdb reanalysed the 5' RACE reads using MiXCR and keeps one entry per CDR3 protein. Among under 200,000 distinct CDR3 sequences listed, around a third were seen once. The data derive from a study of T-cell memory formation after mild COVID-19. The TCR sequence derives from an adult woman who had mild COVID-19 (a few samples of this study predate the infection). Cell type and time point are not known. The gene calls are TRBV5-1 and TRBJ2-7; no firm D call. Sequencing input: PBMCs or a T cell subset sorted from them (not recorded which). CDR3 sequence: CASSWGPQYEQYF. As DNA, the CDR3 is TGCGCCAGCAGCTGGGGTCCCCAATACGAGCAGTACTTC.